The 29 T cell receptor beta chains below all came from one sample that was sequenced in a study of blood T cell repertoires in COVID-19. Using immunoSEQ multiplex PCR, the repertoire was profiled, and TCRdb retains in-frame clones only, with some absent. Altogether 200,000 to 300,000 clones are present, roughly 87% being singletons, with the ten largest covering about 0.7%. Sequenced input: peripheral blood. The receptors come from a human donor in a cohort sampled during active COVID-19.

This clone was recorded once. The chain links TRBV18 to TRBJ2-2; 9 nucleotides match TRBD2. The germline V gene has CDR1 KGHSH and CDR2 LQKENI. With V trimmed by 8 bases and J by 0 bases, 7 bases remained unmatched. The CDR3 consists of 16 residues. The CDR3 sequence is CASPAGGTSNTGELFF. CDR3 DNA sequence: TGTGCCAGCCCCGCGGGGGGGACTTCGAACACCGGGGAGCTGTTTTTT. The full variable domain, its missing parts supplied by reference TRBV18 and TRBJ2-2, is NAGVMQNPRHLVRRRGQEARLRCSPMKGHSHVYWYRQLPEEGLKFMVYLQKENIIDESGMPKERFSAEFPKEGPSILRIQQVVRGDSAAYFCASPAGGTSNTGELFFGEGSRLTVL.

The CDR3: CASRPLGPADEQYF. The CDR3 nucleotides read TGTGCCAGCAGGCCTCTAGGCCCGGCAGACGAGCAGTACTTC. V is TRBV6-5 and J is TRBJ2-7; D is undetermined. Trimming shortened V by 6 bases and J by 5 bases, and 17 bases separated the two germline ends. Germline loops: CDR1 MNHEY, CDR2 SVGAGI. This CDR3 comprises 14 residues.

Here the CDR3 reads CASSPDYRAQYF. DNA of the CDR3: TGTGCCAGCAGTCCGGACTATAGGGCTCAGTACTTC. The chain couples TRBV27 to TRBJ2-7; tentatively, D is TRBD2 (6 bases). Trimming cost V 5 bases and J 10 bases, with 15 bases left between them. Per the germline V gene, CDR1 is MNHEY and CDR2 is SMNVEV (reference sequence). This CDR3 is built from 12 residues.

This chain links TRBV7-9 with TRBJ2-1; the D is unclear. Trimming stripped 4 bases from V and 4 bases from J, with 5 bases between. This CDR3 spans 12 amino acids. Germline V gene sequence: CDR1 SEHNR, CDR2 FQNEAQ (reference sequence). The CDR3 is CASSSLYNEQFF. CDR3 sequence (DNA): TGTGCCAGCAGCTCCTTATACAATGAGCAGTTCTTC.

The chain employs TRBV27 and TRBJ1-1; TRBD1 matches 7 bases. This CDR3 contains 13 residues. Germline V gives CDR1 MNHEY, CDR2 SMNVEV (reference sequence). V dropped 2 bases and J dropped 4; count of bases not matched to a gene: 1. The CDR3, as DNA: TGTGCCAGCAGTTTAGACAGGGTCACTGAAGCTTTCTTT. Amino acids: CASSLDRVTEAFF.

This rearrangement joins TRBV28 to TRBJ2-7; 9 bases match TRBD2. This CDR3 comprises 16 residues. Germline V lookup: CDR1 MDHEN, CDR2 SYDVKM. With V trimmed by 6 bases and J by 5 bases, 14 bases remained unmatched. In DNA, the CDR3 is TGTGCCAGCAGCTCCCCTGGGTCTAGCGGGACCAACGAGCAGTACTTC. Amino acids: CASSSPGSSGTNEQYF.

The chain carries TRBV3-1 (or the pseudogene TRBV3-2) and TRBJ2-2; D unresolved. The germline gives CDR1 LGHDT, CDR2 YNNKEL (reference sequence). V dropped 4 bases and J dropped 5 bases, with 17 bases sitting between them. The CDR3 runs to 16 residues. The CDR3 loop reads CASSPTSRGETGELFF. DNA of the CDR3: TGTGCCAGCAGCCCCACCAGCCGAGGAGAAACCGGGGAGCTGTTTTTT.

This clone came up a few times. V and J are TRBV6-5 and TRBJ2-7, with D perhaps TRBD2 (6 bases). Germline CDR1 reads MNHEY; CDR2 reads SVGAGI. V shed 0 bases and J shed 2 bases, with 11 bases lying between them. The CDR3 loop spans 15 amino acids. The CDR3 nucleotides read TGTGCCAGCAGTTACTCCCGGGGGTCCACCTACGAGCAGTACTTC. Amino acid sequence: CASSYSRGSTYEQYF.

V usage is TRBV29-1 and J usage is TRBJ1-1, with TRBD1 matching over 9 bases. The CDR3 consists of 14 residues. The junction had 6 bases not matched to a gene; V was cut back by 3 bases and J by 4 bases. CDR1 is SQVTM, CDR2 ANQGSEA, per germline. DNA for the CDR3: TGCAGCGTTGACACAGGGGGCGCGGGCACTGAAGCTTTCTTT. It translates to CSVDTGGAGTEAFF.

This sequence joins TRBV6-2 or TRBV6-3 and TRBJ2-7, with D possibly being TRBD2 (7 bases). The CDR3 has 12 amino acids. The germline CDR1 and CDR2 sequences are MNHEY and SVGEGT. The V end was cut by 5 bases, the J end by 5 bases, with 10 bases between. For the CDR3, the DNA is TGTGCCAGCAGTACCGGGGGGCACGAGCAGTACTTC. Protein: CASSTGGHEQYF.

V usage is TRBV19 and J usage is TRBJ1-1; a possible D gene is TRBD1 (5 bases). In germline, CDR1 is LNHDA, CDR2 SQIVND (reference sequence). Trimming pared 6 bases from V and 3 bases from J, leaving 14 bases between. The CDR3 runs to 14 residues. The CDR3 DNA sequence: TGTGCCAGTAGGGTCAGAACACAGGACACTGAAGCTTTCTTT. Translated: CASRVRTQDTEAFF.

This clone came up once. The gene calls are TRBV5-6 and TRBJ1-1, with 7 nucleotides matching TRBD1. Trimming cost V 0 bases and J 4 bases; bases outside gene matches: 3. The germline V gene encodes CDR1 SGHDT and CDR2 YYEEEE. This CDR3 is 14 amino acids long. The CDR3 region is CASSLEGAPTEAFF. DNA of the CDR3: TGTGCCAGCAGCTTGGAGGGGGCGCCCACTGAAGCTTTCTTT.

In DNA form, the CDR3 reads TGTGCCAGCAGCCAAGGTTACTACGAGCAGTACTTC. This translates into CASSQGYYEQYF. J is TRBJ2-7 and V is TRBV14; no clear D. The germline gives CDR1 SGHDN, CDR2 FVKESK. The CDR3 has 12 amino acids. V was pared by 1 base and J by 3 bases, with 4 bases between.

The CDR3 loop is CATSSVGGQGGRPQHF. The CDR3 DNA reads as TGTGCCACCAGTTCCGTTGGGGGACAGGGGGGGAGGCCCCAGCATTTT. The chain recombines TRBV24-1 with TRBJ1-5, with 11 bases matching TRBD1. CDR3 size: 16 residues. CDR1 is KGHDR, CDR2 SFDVKD, per germline. V lost 6 bases and J lost 9; bases outside the gene matches: 12.

CDR3 amino acids: CASSNGGGGRLYF. The CDR3 nucleotides read TGTGCCAGCAGCAACGGGGGGGGCGGGCGTTTGTACTTC. The chain combines TRBV21-1 with TRBJ2-7; the table calls TRBD2, which could not be checked here. TRBV21-1 is noted as a pseudogene. CDR3 length: 13 residues.

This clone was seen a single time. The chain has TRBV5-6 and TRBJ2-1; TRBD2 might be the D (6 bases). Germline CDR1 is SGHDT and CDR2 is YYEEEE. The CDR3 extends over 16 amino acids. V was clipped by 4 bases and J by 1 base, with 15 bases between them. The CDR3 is CASSISGLLSYNEQFF. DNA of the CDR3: TGTGCCAGCAGCATTAGCGGCCTATTATCCTACAATGAGCAGTTCTTC.

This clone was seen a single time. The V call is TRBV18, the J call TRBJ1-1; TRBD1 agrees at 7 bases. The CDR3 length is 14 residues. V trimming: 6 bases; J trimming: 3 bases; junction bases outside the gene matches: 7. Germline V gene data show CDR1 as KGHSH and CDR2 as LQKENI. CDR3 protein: CASSFNTGDTEAFF. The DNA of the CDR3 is TGTGCCAGCTCCTTTAATACAGGGGACACTGAAGCTTTCTTT.

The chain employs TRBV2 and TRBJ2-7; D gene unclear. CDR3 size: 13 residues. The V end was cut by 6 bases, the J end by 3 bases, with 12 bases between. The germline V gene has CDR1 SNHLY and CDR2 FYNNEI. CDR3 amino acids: CASRNVPSYEQYF. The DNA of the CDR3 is TGTGCCAGCAGGAACGTCCCCAGCTACGAGCAGTACTTC.

CDR3 loop: CASSPRAGLEQYF. As DNA, the CDR3 is TGCGCCAGCAGTCCGCGTGCGGGGCTTGAGCAGTACTTC. The chain uses TRBV5-1 and TRBJ2-7, with a tentative D call TRBD2 (6 bases). Germline V gene sequence: CDR1 SGHRS, CDR2 YFSETQ. The CDR3 is 13 residues long. V was shortened by 5 bases and J by 7 bases, with 16 bases between the two germline ends.

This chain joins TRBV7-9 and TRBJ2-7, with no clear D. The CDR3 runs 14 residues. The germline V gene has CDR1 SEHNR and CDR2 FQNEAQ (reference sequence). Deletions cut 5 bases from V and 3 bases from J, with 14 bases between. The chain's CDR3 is CASSRYDTVYEQYF. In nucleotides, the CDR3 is TGTGCCAGCAGCCGGTATGACACGGTCTACGAGCAGTACTTC.

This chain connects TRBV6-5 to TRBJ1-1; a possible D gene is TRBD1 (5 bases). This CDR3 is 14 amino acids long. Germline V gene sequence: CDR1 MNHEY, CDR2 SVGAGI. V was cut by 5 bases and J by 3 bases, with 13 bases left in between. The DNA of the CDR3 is TGTGCCAGCAGTAAACTTGGGGGGGACACTGAAGCTTTCTTT. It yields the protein CASSKLGGDTEAFF.

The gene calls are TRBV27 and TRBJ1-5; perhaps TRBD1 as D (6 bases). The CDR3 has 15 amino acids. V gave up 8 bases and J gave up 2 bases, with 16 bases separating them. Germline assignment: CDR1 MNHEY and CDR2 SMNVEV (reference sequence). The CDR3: CASGRVGGGNQPQHF. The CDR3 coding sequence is TGTGCCAGCGGAAGAGTAGGGGGTGGCAATCAGCCCCAGCATTTT.

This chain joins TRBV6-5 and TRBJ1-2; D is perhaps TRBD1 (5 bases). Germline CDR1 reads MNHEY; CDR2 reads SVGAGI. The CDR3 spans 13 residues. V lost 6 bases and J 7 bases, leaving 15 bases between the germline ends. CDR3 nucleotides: TGTGCCAGCAGACTTACAGGCTGGAGTGGCTACACCTTC. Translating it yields CASRLTGWSGYTF.

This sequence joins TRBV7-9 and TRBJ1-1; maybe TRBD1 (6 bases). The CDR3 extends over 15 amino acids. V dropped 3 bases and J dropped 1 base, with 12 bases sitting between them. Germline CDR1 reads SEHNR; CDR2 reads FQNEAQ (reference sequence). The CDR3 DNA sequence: TGTGCCAGCAGCTTTAACAGGGACCGGAACACTGAAGCTTTCTTT. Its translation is CASSFNRDRNTEAFF.

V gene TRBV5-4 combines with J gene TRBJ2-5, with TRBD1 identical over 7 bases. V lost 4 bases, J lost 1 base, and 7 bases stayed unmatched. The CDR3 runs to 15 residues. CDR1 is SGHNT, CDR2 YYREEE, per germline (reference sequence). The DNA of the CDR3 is TGTGCCAGCAGCGGTACGACAGGGCTCCAAGAGACCCAGTACTTC. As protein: CASSGTTGLQETQYF.

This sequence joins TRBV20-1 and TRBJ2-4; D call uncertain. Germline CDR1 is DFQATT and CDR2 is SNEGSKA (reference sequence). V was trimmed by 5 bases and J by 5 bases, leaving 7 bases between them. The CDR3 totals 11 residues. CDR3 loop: CSAFRENIQYF. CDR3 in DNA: TGCAGTGCTTTCCGGGAAAACATTCAGTACTTC.

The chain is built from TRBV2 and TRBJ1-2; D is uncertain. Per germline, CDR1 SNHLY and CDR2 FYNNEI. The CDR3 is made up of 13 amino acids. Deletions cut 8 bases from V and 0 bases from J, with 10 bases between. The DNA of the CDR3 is TGTGCCAGCGGTTTCCGAGCTAACTATGGCTACACCTTC. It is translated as CASGFRANYGYTF.

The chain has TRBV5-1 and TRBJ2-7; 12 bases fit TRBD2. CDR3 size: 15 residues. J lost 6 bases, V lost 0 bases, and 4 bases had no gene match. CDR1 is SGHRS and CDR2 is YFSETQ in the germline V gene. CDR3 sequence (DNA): TGCGCCAGCAGCTTGGTTCTAGCGGGAGGGGGCGAGCAGTACTTC. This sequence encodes CASSLVLAGGGEQYF.

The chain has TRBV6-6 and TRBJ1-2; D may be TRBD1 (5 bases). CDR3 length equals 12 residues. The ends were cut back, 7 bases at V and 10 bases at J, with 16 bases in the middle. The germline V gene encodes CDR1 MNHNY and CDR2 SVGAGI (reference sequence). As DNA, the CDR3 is TGTGCCAGCACCTTGACCGGGGGGGACTACACCTTC. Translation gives CASTLTGGDYTF.